This T cell receptor (beta chain) originates from a study of CXCR3-negative and CXCR3-positive naive CD8 T cells (dated by TCRdb to the late 2010s). Study-wide context: In total, roughly 140 million TRB reads were obtained, which works out to roughly 1.5 +/- 0.3 million reads per library. Data from ten or so donors, pooled across two independent experiments, went into the diversity and physicochemical repertoire analyses. Naive subsets from 5 or 6 donors and memory cells from 3 donors were included in the TRBV-TRBJ cluster analysis.

Sequenced using a NextSeq 550. The Human TCR Profiling Kit (MiLaboratory) was used to prepare UMI-labeled 5' RACE TRB cDNA libraries. The full amount of extracted RNA was used for cDNA synthesis, and the full amount of resulting cDNA was used for PCR amplification. Libraries were prepared in parallel with an identical number of PCR cycles. Per the original workflow: With a minimum of two reads required per UMI, MIGEC and MiXCR pulled out about 50,000 +/- 9,200 unique UMI-labeled TRB cDNA molecules from each library. An average of roughly 40,000 +/- 10,000 functional in-frame TRB CDR3 nucleotide clonotypes without stop codons was found per library. Diversity metrics, including normalized Shannon-Wiener and Chao1, were computed in VDJtools after downsampling to 5000 UMI-labeled TRB molecules per sample. VDJtools was used to calculate clonotype-size-weighted physicochemical properties of the central five CDR3 residues, namely interaction energy, strength, volume and Kidera factor 4. One entry per CDR3 protein sequence results from the TCRdb reprocessing of the reads, with DNA left out. In this record, the V and J calls reflect TCRdb's handling and not the investigators' own analysis. The sample's own table lists 130,000 or so distinct CDR3 sequences. The ten largest clonotypes hold 0.45% to 0.55% of the sample.

The full study reports these points: TRBV-TRBJ usage was similar between naive CXCR3-negative and CXCR3-positive cells from the same donor, while memory cells showed distinct patterns. Because surface CD5, which has been linked to self-reactivity in mice, was comparable between naive subsets, TCR interaction strength was also inferred from TRB CDR3 physicochemical properties. TRB CDR3s from CXCR3-positive naive cells showed higher hydrophobicity (lower Kidera factor 4), lower energy, and higher strength and volume indices than CXCR3-negative naive cells. Both naive subsets had comparably high repertoire diversity, while memory CD8+ T cells had much lower repertoire diversity. Freshly isolated PBMCs were used for most assays because CXCR3 expression went down partially after cryopreservation.

About this clonotype: Its antigen specificity is not known.

Each CD8+ T cell subset was flow-sorted in triplicate, and some 310,000 cells per subset were placed directly into RLT lysis buffer. To exclude memory contaminants, naive CD8+ T cells were stringently defined as CD45RO-CCR7+CD27+CD95-. Standard density gradient centrifugation was used to isolate peripheral blood mononuclear cells from buffy coats. Naive CXCR3-negative and CXCR3-positive CD8+ T cells were flow-sorted using a FACSAria III. Total RNA was extracted from sorted cells with an RNeasy Mini Kit. CDR1 is given as SGHRS and CDR2 as YFSETQ, both from the germline V gene. The CDR3 holds 15 amino acids from the cysteine to the phenylalanine. No DNA sequence is on record.

Sequences were obtained from naive CXCR3- CD8+ T cells from blood. Sample cell subset or site, as interpreted from the label and publication: CD45RO-CCR7+CD27+CD95- naive CD8+ T cells lacking CXCR3 (TNR3-). The chain is encoded by TRBV5-1 joined to TRBJ2-1; there is no DNA to check the TCRdb D call of TRBD2. The receptor comes from a human donor in good health. Some clones in this sample may be carry-over from other donors' samples. CDR3 sequence: CASSLDLFSGYEQFF. The full variable domain, completed from the reference TRBV5-1 and TRBJ2-1 proteins outside the CDR3, reads KAGVTQTPRYLIKTRGQQVTLSCSPISGHRSVSWYQQTPGQGLQFLFEYFSETQRNKGNFPGRFSGRQFSNSRSEMNVSTLELGDSALYLCASSLDLFSGYEQFFGPGTRLTVL.